The 22 T cell receptor beta chains below come from one sample, sequenced in a study of blood T cell repertoires in COVID-19. This table comes from immunoSEQ multiplex PCR, and its TCRdb copy is limited to in-frame clones, with some not included. The sample lists over 110,000 clones, around 86% occurring once. The sample taken for sequencing was PBMCs or T cells enriched from blood (not recorded which). These receptors came from a man in his 60s who had recovered from COVID-19.

The J gene is TRBJ2-3, the V gene TRBV6-1; 10 nucleotides match TRBD2. After removal of 2 bases from V and 1 base from J, the junction contained 3 bases not matched to a gene. CDR1 and CDR2 from the germline V gene are MNHNS and SASEGT. The CDR3 is made up of 16 amino acids. CDR3 region: CASSEFGLAGTDTQYF. The DNA for the CDR3 is TGTGCCAGCAGTGAATTCGGACTAGCGGGCACAGATACGCAGTATTTT.

This chain joins TRBV2 and TRBJ1-5, with TRBD1 identical over 7 bases. Trimming at V came to 5 bases and at J to 6 bases, leaving 4 bases not matched to a gene. The CDR3 totals 13 residues. Germline CDR1 is SNHLY and CDR2 is FYNNEI. In DNA, the CDR3 is TGTGCCAGCAGTCTTAACAGGGGTCAGCCCCAGCATTTT. This codes for CASSLNRGQPQHF.

The chain recombines TRBV5-6 with TRBJ2-2; tentatively, D is TRBD1 (6 bases). The CDR3 spans 14 residues. Germline loops: CDR1 SGHDT, CDR2 YYEEEE. The V gene lost 5 bases and the J gene lost 1 base, with 9 bases spanning the gap. The CDR3 reads CASRSGQNTGELFF. CDR3 nucleotides: TGTGCCAGCAGGTCGGGACAGAACACCGGGGAGCTGTTTTTT.

The chain uses TRBV6-1 and TRBJ1-5; D gene ambiguous. V shed 0 bases and J shed 4 bases, with 10 bases lying between them. The germline V gene has CDR1 MNHNS and CDR2 SASEGT. The length of the CDR3 is 15 residues. The CDR3 DNA reads as TGTGCCAGCAGTGAAGCCTTTACACGAAATCAGCCCCAGCATTTT. This translates into CASSEAFTRNQPQHF.

This chain connects TRBV19 to TRBJ2-7; the match to TRBD2 covers 14 bases. Germline V gene sequence: CDR1 LNHDA, CDR2 SQIVND (reference sequence). The CDR3 sequence is 15 residues long. After removal of 5 bases from V and 6 bases from J, the junction contained 6 bases not matched to a gene. The CDR3 loop is CASSSTSGREGEQYF. CDR3 DNA: TGTGCCAGTAGTTCGACTAGCGGGAGGGAGGGCGAGCAGTACTTC.

Only one count was recorded for this clone. The chain uses TRBV6-5 and TRBJ1-2, with a weak D call TRBD1 (5 bases). Germline CDR1 MNHEY, CDR2 SVGAGI. CDR3 length: 12 residues. V was clipped by 2 bases and J by 8 bases, with 9 bases between them. The chain's CDR3 is CASSYTGGGYTF. The CDR3 bases are TGTGCCAGCAGTTACACAGGTGGAGGCTACACCTTC.

V gene TRBV9 combines with J gene TRBJ2-1, with D perhaps matching TRBD1 (6 bases). V was trimmed by 4 bases and J by 11 bases, leaving 22 bases between them. The germline gives CDR1 SGDLS, CDR2 YYNGEE. The CDR3 has 15 amino acids. The DNA of the CDR3 is TGTGCCAGCAGCCCCCAGGGGACGGCTACGATGCAGCAGTTCTTC. Its translation is CASSPQGTATMQQFF.

The chain has TRBV5-4 and TRBJ2-3, with a tentative D call TRBD2 (6 bases). The CDR3 runs to 15 residues. Germline loops: CDR1 SGHNT, CDR2 YYREEE (reference sequence). V was clipped by 0 bases and J by 7 bases, with 15 bases between them. The CDR3 DNA is TGTGCCAGCAGCTTGGGCCAGCGGGTTGACCATACGCAGTATTTT. Translating it yields CASSLGQRVDHTQYF.

The gene calls are TRBV9 and TRBJ1-1, with TRBD1 identical over 8 bases. The germline V gene has CDR1 SGDLS and CDR2 YYNGEE. Trimming took 3 bases from V and 4 from J; bases not matched to a gene: 5. The CDR3 runs to 14 residues. The CDR3 DNA is TGTGCCAGCAGCGCCAGGGGGCGCGGCACTGAAGCTTTCTTT. Translating gives CASSARGRGTEAFF.

The chain carries TRBV6-5 and TRBJ1-5, with D uncertain. CDR1 is MNHEY, CDR2 SVGAGI, per germline. CDR3 size: 13 residues. Between the trimmed V and J ends, which lost 6 bases and 3 bases, there was a span of 9 bases. CDR3 protein: CASRGGNNQPQHF. CDR3 nucleotide sequence: TGTGCCAGCAGAGGAGGGAACAATCAGCCCCAGCATTTT.

The chain has TRBV7-8 and TRBJ1-3; 7 nucleotides line up with TRBD1. The CDR3 extends over 14 amino acids. Per the germline V gene, CDR1 is SGHVS and CDR2 is FQNEAQ. The junction had 3 bases not matched to a gene; V was cut back by 3 bases and J by 4 bases. For the CDR3, the DNA is TGTGCCAGCAGCTTGACGGGACAGGGAAACACCATATATTTT. Translation: CASSLTGQGNTIYF.

The chain carries TRBV20-1 and TRBJ1-2; D is ambiguous. The CDR3 spans 11 residues. Trimming shortened V by 2 bases and J by 8 bases, and 9 bases separated the two germline ends. The germline V gene has CDR1 DFQATT and CDR2 SNEGSKA (reference sequence). CDR3 in amino acids: CSARTVHGYTF. CDR3 bases: TGCAGTGCTAGAACGGTTCACGGCTACACCTTC.

The sample holds a few counts of this clone. The chain has TRBV27 and TRBJ1-5; a possible D gene is TRBD1 (6 bases). Trimming stripped 6 bases from V and 4 bases from J, with 16 bases between. The CDR3 has 15 residues. Germline V lookup: CDR1 MNHEY, CDR2 SMNVEV (reference sequence). The CDR3 DNA sequence: TGTGCCAGCAGCCCATTGGGGGCCCTTAATCAGCCCCAGCATTTT. Translation gives CASSPLGALNQPQHF.

This sequence joins TRBV12-3 or TRBV12-4 and TRBJ1-4, with D possibly TRBD1 on 5 matching bases. V was pared by 7 bases and J by 10 bases, with 16 bases between. This CDR3 is built from 13 residues. The CDR3 here is CASTGGPGGKLFF. CDR3 DNA sequence: TGTGCCAGCACCGGGGGTCCGGGTGGAAAACTGTTTTTT.

This chain connects TRBV5-4 to TRBJ1-2; 8 nucleotides agree with TRBD1. CDR3 length: 13 residues. The germline V gene has CDR1 SGHNT and CDR2 YYREEE (reference sequence). Trimming cost V 3 bases and J 8 bases; bases outside gene matches: 6. CDR3 sequence (DNA): TGTGCCAGCAGCTCAAGACAGGGGAGAGGCTACACCTTC. Protein sequence: CASSSRQGRGYTF. The entire variable domain, with the rest obtained from reference TRBV5-4 and TRBJ1-2, is as follows: ETGVTQSPTHLIKTRGQQVTLRCSSQSGHNTVSWYQQALGQGPQFIFQYYREEENGRGNFPPRFSGLQFPNYSSELNVNALELDDSALYLCASSSRQGRGYTFGSGTRLTVV.

V and J are TRBV19 and TRBJ2-2, with 8 nucleotides matching TRBD1. V was clipped by 5 bases and J by 8 bases; unmatched bases: 10. CDR3 length equals 15 residues. Germline V lookup: CDR1 LNHDA, CDR2 SQIVND (reference sequence). The chain's CDR3 is CASSFQGARPGELFF. Written as DNA, the CDR3 is TGTGCCAGTAGTTTCCAGGGGGCGCGTCCGGGGGAGCTGTTTTTT.

The chain employs TRBV19 and TRBJ2-5, with 14 positions matching TRBD2. V shed 5 bases and J 5 bases; nucleotides not matched to a gene: 4. The CDR3 is 15 amino acids. CDR1 and CDR2 (germline): LNHDA, SQIVND (reference sequence). The CDR3 spells CASSHGTSGGETQYF. In nucleotides, the CDR3 is TGTGCCAGTAGTCACGGGACTAGCGGGGGCGAGACCCAGTACTTC.

The rearrangement joins TRBV3-1 (or the pseudogene TRBV3-2) to TRBJ2-1; 11 positions agree with TRBD2. Germline CDR1 and CDR2: LGHDT and YNNKEL (reference sequence). Losses at the gene ends were 5 bases for V and 8 bases for J; bases not matched to a gene: 5. The CDR3 consists of 14 residues. Written as DNA, the CDR3 is TGTGCCAGCAGCGCTAGCGGGGGGAGTGATGAGCAGTTCTTC. This gives the protein CASSASGGSDEQFF.

In DNA form, the CDR3 reads TGTGCCACCAGCAGAGAGGGAGGGGGACAGGGGGAGTCAGATACGCAGTATTTT. It yields the protein CATSREGGGQGESDTQYF. The chain recombines TRBV15 with TRBJ2-3, with TRBD1 matching 11 bases. Germline V lookup: CDR1 LNHNV, CDR2 YYDKDF (reference sequence). Losses at the gene ends were 0 bases for V and 4 bases for J; bases not matched to a gene: 9. This CDR3 is built from 18 residues.

Points on this clone: Without the conserved terminal phenylalanine or tryptophan, this CDR3 likely stems from a read error. The limits of the CDR3 on the DNA are not certain, so only TCRdb's listed CDR3 is given. The chain joins TRBV2 to TRBJ1-2; the table's D call TRBD1 went unverified against the DNA. The length of the CDR3 is 11 amino acids, counting both ends. CDR1 is SNHLY and CDR2 is FYNNEI in the germline V gene. CDR3 sequence reads: CASSLSQGPSY.

The chain joins TRBV2 to TRBJ2-7, with D maybe TRBD1 (5 bases). V lost 8 bases, J lost 5 bases, and 16 bases lay in between. In germline, CDR1 is SNHLY, CDR2 FYNNEI. The CDR3 is made up of 13 amino acids. CDR3 nucleotide sequence: TGTGCCAGCGCCCAAGGGGCGGTAAACGAGCAGTACTTC. Amino acids: CASAQGAVNEQYF.

The V gene is TRBV28, the J gene TRBJ1-5; D ambiguous. V was shortened by 5 bases and J by 7 bases, with 9 bases between the two germline ends. This CDR3 is 12 amino acids long. Looked up from germline, CDR1 is MDHEN and CDR2 is SYDVKM. The CDR3 reads CASSGSRQPQHF. In DNA, the CDR3 is TGTGCCAGCAGTGGGAGCAGGCAGCCCCAGCATTTT.